The present T cell receptor beta chain was sequenced within a study of tumor-infiltrating lymphocytes in primary liver carcinoma. Study-level results: Tumor specimens were characterized by a significantly higher top-250-clone fraction than blood (p = 0.039).

The template, approximately 500 ng total RNA, yielded TCR beta cDNA made with a constant-region primer. Construction of TCR beta libraries relied on three successive nested multiplex PCR rounds employing slightly modified ARM-PCR. It was with TRBV1-TRBV30 forward primers and a C-beta reverse primer that the first two PCR rounds were run, at about 9 cycles each. Each CDR3 protein is one row after TCRdb ran MiXCR on the multiplex PCR reads. The sample includes about 310,000 distinct CDR3 sequences, approximately 58% of them seen just once. The researchers obtained blood RNA from unsorted whole blood and also extracted germline DNA. The V and J ends lost 0 bases and 5 bases, in that order; junction bases with no gene match: 4. CDR3 length equals 15 residues. Germline CDR1 is WSHSY and CDR2 is SAAADI. Many counts were recorded for this clonotype. Its specificity is unknown.

The V and J genes are TRBV10-2 and TRBJ2-5; 9 bases match TRBD2. Sequenced sample: peripheral blood. The sequence was collected from a woman aged 30 to 39 with primary liver carcinoma and hepatitis B virus infection. Here the CDR3 reads CASSESGLAGETQYF. For the CDR3, the DNA is TGCGCCAGCAGTGAGTCGGGACTAGCTGGGGAGACCCAGTACTTC.